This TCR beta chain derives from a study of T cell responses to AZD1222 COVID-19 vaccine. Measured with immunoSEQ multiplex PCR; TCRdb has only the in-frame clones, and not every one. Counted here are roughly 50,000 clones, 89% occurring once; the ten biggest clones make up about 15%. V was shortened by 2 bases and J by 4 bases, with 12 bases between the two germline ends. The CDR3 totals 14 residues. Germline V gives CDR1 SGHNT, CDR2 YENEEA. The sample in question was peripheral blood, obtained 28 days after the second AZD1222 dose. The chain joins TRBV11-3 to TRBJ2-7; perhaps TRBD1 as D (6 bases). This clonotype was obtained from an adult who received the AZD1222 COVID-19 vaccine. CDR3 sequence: CASSLSQGSYEQYF. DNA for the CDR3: TGTGCCAGCAGCTTATCTCAGGGGTCTTACGAGCAGTACTTC.